This passage covers 29 T cell receptor beta chains from one sample sequenced in a study of blood T cell repertoires in COVID-19 (dated by TCRdb to between 2020 and 2021). The library was built by means of the immunoSEQ multiplex PCR assay. TCRdb retrieved this table from immuneACCESS and kept in-frame rearrangements only. Not all clones are present; in checked studies, unresolved V genes account for under half, and no reason is known for the remainder. The sample data list approximately 300,000 clones, and roughly 86% of these were observed just once. The biggest ten clones account for less than 3% of the sample. Sequences were obtained from PBMCs or T cells enriched from blood (not recorded which). The source of these receptors is a young woman who had recovered from COVID-19.

This sequence joins TRBV18 and TRBJ2-3; D ambiguous. Per germline, CDR1 KGHSH and CDR2 LQKENI. The CDR3 sequence is 15 residues long. Trimming stripped 3 bases from V and 3 bases from J, with 13 bases between. The CDR3 coding sequence is TGTGCCAGCTCACCTATAATAGATGCAACAGATACGCAGTATTTT. Its protein is CASSPIIDATDTQYF. The complete variable domain, with remaining parts taken from reference TRBV18 and TRBJ2-3, reads NAGVMQNPRHLVRRRGQEARLRCSPMKGHSHVYWYRQLPEEGLKFMVYLQKENIIDESGMPKERFSAEFPKEGPSILRIQQVVRGDSAAYFCASSPIIDATDTQYFGPGTRLTVL.

The V call is TRBV9, the J call TRBJ2-1; TRBD2 matches 8 bases. With V trimmed by 1 base and J by 7 bases, 4 bases remained unmatched. Germline CDR1 is SGDLS and CDR2 is YYNGEE. This CDR3 has 14 residues. CDR3 bases: TGTGCCAGCAGCGTACGCGGACTAGCAAATGAGCAGTTCTTC. This sequence encodes CASSVRGLANEQFF.

V gene TRBV19 combines with J gene TRBJ1-1, with D possibly matching TRBD1 (5 bases). The CDR3 consists of 15 residues. V dropped 1 base and J dropped 3 bases, with 12 bases sitting between them. Germline CDR1 reads LNHDA; CDR2 reads SQIVND (reference sequence). The CDR3 reads CASSIVRGVDTEAFF. CDR3 sequence (DNA): TGTGCCAGTAGTATAGTTCGGGGGGTGGACACTGAAGCTTTCTTT.

The chain couples TRBV6-2 or TRBV6-3 to TRBJ2-5, with TRBD2 as a possible D gene (6 bases). The CDR3 has 14 amino acids. Trimming took 2 bases from V and 3 from J, leaving 10 bases between them. Germline CDR1 is MNHEY and CDR2 is SVGEGT. The CDR3 bases are TGTGCCAGCAGTTACGGACGCGGGGAAGAGACCCAGTACTTC. It encodes CASSYGRGEETQYF.

The chain has TRBV5-1 and TRBJ2-3; no clear D. CDR3 length: 18 amino acids. V lost 1 base to trimming and J lost 0 bases, with 18 bases between them. Per the germline V gene, CDR1 is SGHRS and CDR2 is YFSETQ. This CDR3 is CASSLTAAAPTSTDTQYF. CDR3 DNA: TGCGCCAGCAGCTTGACCGCGGCGGCGCCTACTAGCACAGATACGCAGTATTTT.

The rearrangement joins TRBV10-3 to TRBJ2-7; the match to TRBD2 covers 13 bases. This CDR3 spans 16 amino acids. The germline V gene has CDR1 ENHRY and CDR2 SYGVKD. Germline trimming cut 4 bases from V and 2 bases from J; bases unmatched to any gene: 5. CDR3 residues: CAISGSGTSGTYEQYF. CDR3 nucleotides: TGTGCCATCAGTGGGTCAGGGACTAGCGGGACCTACGAGCAGTACTTC.

The count of this clone is one. This chain joins TRBV4-1 and TRBJ2-7; 10 nucleotides align to TRBD2. With V trimmed by 0 bases and J by 3 bases, 2 bases remained unmatched. The CDR3 has 15 residues. CDR1 is MGHRA and CDR2 is YSYEKL in the germline V gene. CDR3 loop: CASSQEASGSYEQYF. The CDR3 region has the DNA TGCGCCAGCAGCCAAGAGGCTAGCGGGAGCTACGAGCAGTACTTC.

The chain has TRBV7-2 and TRBJ2-7, with 7 nucleotides matching TRBD2. Germline lookup yields CDR1 SGHTA and CDR2 FQGNSA. CDR3 length: 16 residues. The trim removed 5 bases at V and 7 bases at J, leaving 17 bases unmatched. The CDR3 region has the DNA TGTGCCAGCAGCCAATCCGGGACTACGGCCCGCCTTGAGCAGTACTTC. This gives the protein CASSQSGTTARLEQYF.

The chain joins TRBV6-4 to TRBJ1-1; the D is unclear. This CDR3 has 14 amino acids. V dropped 6 bases and J dropped 4 bases, with 15 bases sitting between them. Germline lookup yields CDR1 MRHNA and CDR2 SNTAGT. CDR3 amino acids: CASREEDASTEAFF. In nucleotides, the CDR3 is TGTGCCAGCAGGGAGGAGGATGCCAGCACTGAAGCTTTCTTT.

This clone occurred a few times. The chain carries TRBV6-1 and TRBJ1-3; D may be TRBD1 (6 bases). The CDR3 runs to 16 residues. From germline, CDR1 is MNHNS and CDR2 SASEGT. Trimming removed 2 bases at V and 0 bases at J, with 11 bases between. In DNA, the CDR3 is TGTGCCAGCAGTGAATCGATAGGGGGCTCTGGAAACACCATATATTTT. It is translated as CASSESIGGSGNTIYF.

The rearrangement links TRBV9 to TRBJ1-4; D remains ambiguous. Trimming took 3 bases from V and 7 from J, leaving 16 bases between them. The CDR3 covers 15 residues. Germline CDR1 SGDLS, CDR2 YYNGEE. The CDR3 sequence is CASSANAGFAEKLFF. DNA of the CDR3: TGTGCCAGCAGCGCTAACGCGGGGTTCGCTGAAAAACTGTTTTTT.

This clone has a single count. The gene calls are TRBV2 and TRBJ2-2, with D maybe TRBD1 (5 bases). V lost 8 bases to trimming and J lost 2 bases, with 15 bases between them. CDR1 SNHLY and CDR2 FYNNEI come from the germline V gene. The CDR3 spans 15 residues. The CDR3, as DNA: TGTGCCAGCCAGGAAAGGGGAATCAACACCGGGGAGCTGTTTTTT. It specifies CASQERGINTGELFF.

The chain couples TRBV2 to TRBJ1-2; 7 bases fit TRBD1. Trimming at V came to 4 bases and at J to 4 bases, leaving 6 bases not matched to a gene. Germline CDR1 is SNHLY and CDR2 is FYNNEI. The CDR3 is made up of 14 amino acids. CDR3 region: CASSVDRTGYGYTF. The CDR3 DNA reads TGTGCCAGCAGTGTGGACAGGACGGGCTATGGCTACACCTTC.

The DNA for the CDR3 is TGTGCCAGCAGCGCTCAAGCCGAGGGGATAGCGGGGGCCACAGATACGCAGTATTTT. This gives the protein CASSAQAEGIAGATDTQYF. The V call is TRBV9, the J call TRBJ2-3; the match to TRBD2 covers 9 bases. V was clipped by 3 bases and J by 2 bases; unmatched bases: 16. Germline values: CDR1 SGDLS, CDR2 YYNGEE. CDR3 length: 19 amino acids.

CDR3 sequence reads: CASSRSTGQTREQFF. The CDR3 DNA reads as TGTGCCAGCAGCCGATCCACGGGACAGACCCGTGAGCAGTTCTTC. V is TRBV7-9 and J is TRBJ2-1, with 7 bases fitting TRBD1. CDR1 is SEHNR, CDR2 FQNEAQ, per germline (reference sequence). The CDR3 has 15 amino acids. The V gene end was trimmed by 5 bases and the J gene end by 9 bases; junction bases not matched to a gene: 13.

V usage is TRBV7-7 and J usage is TRBJ1-4, with D possibly being TRBD1 (5 bases). This CDR3 region has 13 residues. Trimming removed 6 bases at V and 8 bases at J, with 13 bases between. Germline V gene lookup returns CDR1 SSHAT and CDR2 FNYEAQ (reference sequence). The CDR3 loop is CASSPGVLEKLFF. The CDR3 DNA is TGTGCCAGCAGTCCGGGGGTGCTCGAAAAACTGTTTTTT.

V gene TRBV5-1 combines with J gene TRBJ2-1; the match to TRBD2 covers 12 bases. Germline V gene sequence: CDR1 SGHRS, CDR2 YFSETQ. The CDR3 length is 18 residues. The ends lost 4 bases at V and 0 bases at J; junction bases unmatched: 8. CDR3 amino acids: CASSTGTSGFSSYNEQFF. The DNA for the CDR3 is TGCGCCAGCAGCACCGGGACTAGCGGGTTTAGCTCCTACAATGAGCAGTTCTTC.

Only one count was recorded for this clone. This chain links TRBV28 with TRBJ1-2; the D is unclear. In germline, CDR1 is MDHEN, CDR2 SYDVKM. The CDR3 has 17 amino acids. V lost 4 bases and J 0 bases, leaving 18 bases between the germline ends. Written as DNA, the CDR3 is TGTGCCAGCAGTTCCTATCCCCCGGCGGCAACTAACTATGGCTACACCTTC. Translation: CASSSYPPAATNYGYTF.

This sequence joins TRBV3-1 (or the pseudogene TRBV3-2) and TRBJ2-2, with 9 bases matching TRBD2. V lost 4 bases to trimming and J lost 5 bases; unmatched junction nucleotides: 14. The CDR3 contains 18 residues. The germline CDR1 and CDR2 sequences are LGHDT and YNNKEL (reference sequence). CDR3 bases: TGTGCCAGCAGCCTGACCAGGGCTAGCGGGGATCGGACCGGGGAGCTGTTTTTT. It is translated as CASSLTRASGDRTGELFF.

V and J are TRBV19 and TRBJ1-5; TRBD1 agrees at 8 bases. CDR1 LNHDA and CDR2 SQIVND come from the germline V gene (reference sequence). CDR3 length equals 16 residues. V gave up 5 bases and J gave up 5 bases; unmatched junction bases: 11. The CDR3 region has the DNA TGTGCCAGTAGTCCTCCCCTCGGACAGGGTGATCAGCCCCAGCATTTT. It yields the protein CASSPPLGQGDQPQHF.

V and J are TRBV2 and TRBJ2-4; D remains ambiguous. The CDR3 extends over 11 amino acids. V lost 3 bases and J 15 bases, leaving 12 bases between the germline ends. CDR1 is SNHLY, CDR2 FYNNEI, per germline. Here the CDR3 DNA reads TGTGCCAGCAGTGACGAGGTAATGCTGTACTTC. Its protein is CASSDEVMLYF. The full variable domain, in which reference TRBV2 and TRBJ2-4 provide the parts outside the CDR3, is EPEVTQTPSHQVTQMGQEVILRCVPISNHLYFYWYRQILGQKVEFLVSFYNNEISEKSEIFDDQFSVERPDGSNFTLKIRSTKLEDSAMYFCASSDEVMLYFGAGTRLSVL.

The chain recombines TRBV10-2 with TRBJ2-1; the D gene is possibly TRBD1 (7 bases). This CDR3 is built from 16 residues. Germline V gene data show CDR1 as WSHSY and CDR2 as SAAADI. V lost 4 bases to trimming and J lost 5 bases, with 18 bases between them. The CDR3 loop is CASSVDQGGPNNEQFF. DNA for the CDR3: TGCGCCAGCAGTGTTGATCAGGGGGGTCCCAACAATGAGCAGTTCTTC.

In its sample, this clone was seen a few times. The chain joins TRBV7-8 to TRBJ2-1; TRBD2 aligns across 12 bases. CDR3 size: 17 residues. Germline V gene sequence: CDR1 SGHVS, CDR2 FQNEAQ. V lost 1 base and J lost 9; bases outside the gene matches: 10. CDR3 in DNA: TGTGCCAGCAGCTTAGTCCCCCTAGCGGGGGGGCTTGGTGAGCAGTTCTTC. Translating gives CASSLVPLAGGLGEQFF.

This sequence joins TRBV28 and TRBJ1-1, with D hard to call. This CDR3 contains 12 residues. CDR1 is MDHEN, CDR2 SYDVKM, per germline. V was shortened by 5 bases and J by 0 bases, with 4 bases between the two germline ends. The CDR3 protein is CASSAVNTEAFF. The CDR3 DNA follows: TGTGCCAGCAGTGCGGTGAACACTGAAGCTTTCTTT.

The rearrangement uses TRBV5-5 and TRBJ1-1, with D uncertain. The CDR3 extends over 13 amino acids. V shed 4 bases and J shed 6 bases, with 13 bases lying between them. Germline V gene lookup returns CDR1 SGHKS and CDR2 YYEKEE (reference sequence). The CDR3 is CASSQGGHPEAFF. DNA for the CDR3: TGTGCCAGCAGCCAAGGCGGGCACCCTGAAGCTTTCTTT.

The chain uses TRBV4-1 and TRBJ2-1; 8 bases align to TRBD1. Losses at the gene ends were 0 bases for V and 5 bases for J; bases not matched to a gene: 6. This CDR3 has 16 amino acids. Germline CDR1 reads MGHRA; CDR2 reads YSYEKL. CDR3 in amino acids: CASSQDGDRNHNEQFF. For the CDR3, the DNA is TGCGCCAGCAGCCAAGATGGGGACAGGAACCACAATGAGCAGTTCTTC.

The rearrangement links TRBV7-8 to TRBJ2-1, with 9 bases matching TRBD1. Trimming cost V 5 bases and J 1 base; bases outside gene matches: 9. Germline assignment: CDR1 SGHVS and CDR2 FQNEAQ. The CDR3 loop spans 17 amino acids. The CDR3 nucleotides read TGTGCCAGCAGCAAAAGCGGGACAGGGAATTCCTACAATGAGCAGTTCTTC. Translation: CASSKSGTGNSYNEQFF.

This chain links TRBV7-9 with TRBJ1-2; TRBD1 is a possible D gene (6 bases). CDR3 size: 14 residues. Trimming shortened V by 2 bases and J by 1 base, and 8 bases separated the two germline ends. Germline CDR1 is SEHNR and CDR2 is FQNEAQ (reference sequence). The CDR3 reads CASSLSGDNYGYTF. CDR3 sequence (DNA): TGTGCCAGCAGCTTATCAGGGGATAACTATGGCTACACCTTC.

The gene calls are TRBV4-3 and TRBJ1-6; D perhaps matches TRBD1 (5 bases). Trimming took off 5 bases at V and 10 bases at J, with 15 bases between the two ends. Germline V gene data show CDR1 as LGHNA and CDR2 as YSLEER. This CDR3 is built from 14 residues. CDR3 sequence: CASSSMGGLSPLHF. Here the CDR3 DNA reads TGCGCCAGCAGCTCCATGGGGGGGTTGTCACCCCTCCACTTT.